This T cell receptor beta chain was sequenced for a study of cytomegalovirus exposure and HLA in healthy donors. Study-wide results and caveats: In a later analysis, TCR association rates varied by HLA locus: DRB1 most, HLA-C fewest. In a later analysis, donors in an Asian-associated ancestry cluster reportedly had fewer N-insertions in productive TCRs than the cohort mean. Across donors, sequencing depth was assumed by presence/absence analyses to be roughly uniform.

A word on this clone: The antigen is not known.

PCR primers comprised 60 Vbeta and 13 Jbeta primers. The method was immunoSEQ multiplex PCR; TCRdb's version includes in-frame clones alone and lacks a portion of them. The sample consists of approximately 140,000 clones, 70% to 85% of them appearing once. The ends lost 4 bases at V and 11 bases at J; junction bases unmatched: 9. There are 13 residues in the CDR3. Germline lookup yields CDR1 SGHTA and CDR2 FQGTGA. The donors (healthy individuals) were bone marrow donors. The chain uses TRBV7-3 and TRBJ1-1; 8 nucleotides align to TRBD1. Sequenced input: PBMCs. This clonotype originated in a man aged 50 to 59 in good health and CMV-seronegative. CDR3 in amino acids: CASSSTTGAAAFF. The CDR3, as DNA: TGTGCCAGCAGCTCTACGACAGGGGCGGCTGCTTTCTTT.